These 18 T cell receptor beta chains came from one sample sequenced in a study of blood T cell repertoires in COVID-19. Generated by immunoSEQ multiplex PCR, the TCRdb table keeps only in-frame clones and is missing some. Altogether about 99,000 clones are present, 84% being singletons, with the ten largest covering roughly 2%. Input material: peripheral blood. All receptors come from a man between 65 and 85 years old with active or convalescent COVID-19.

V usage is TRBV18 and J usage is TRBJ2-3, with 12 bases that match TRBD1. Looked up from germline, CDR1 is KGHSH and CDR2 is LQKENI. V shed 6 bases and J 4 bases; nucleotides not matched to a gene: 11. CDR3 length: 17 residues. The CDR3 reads CASSRKGQGAWADTQYF. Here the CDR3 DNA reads TGTGCCAGCTCCCGAAAGGGACAGGGGGCATGGGCAGATACGCAGTATTTT. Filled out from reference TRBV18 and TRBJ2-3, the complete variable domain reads NAGVMQNPRHLVRRRGQEARLRCSPMKGHSHVYWYRQLPEEGLKFMVYLQKENIIDESGMPKERFSAEFPKEGPSILRIQQVVRGDSAAYFCASSRKGQGAWADTQYFGPGTRLTVL.

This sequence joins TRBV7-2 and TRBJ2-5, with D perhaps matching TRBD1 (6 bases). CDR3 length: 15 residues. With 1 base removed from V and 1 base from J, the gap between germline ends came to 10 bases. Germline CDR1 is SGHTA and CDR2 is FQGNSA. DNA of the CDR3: TGTGCCAGCAGCTTAGGGGGACAAGTCCAAGAGACCCAGTACTTC. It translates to CASSLGGQVQETQYF.

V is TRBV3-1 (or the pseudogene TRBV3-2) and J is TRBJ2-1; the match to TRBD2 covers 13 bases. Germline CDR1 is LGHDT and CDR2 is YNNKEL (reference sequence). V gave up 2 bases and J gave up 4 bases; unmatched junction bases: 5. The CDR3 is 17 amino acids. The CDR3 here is CASSQYTGLAGYNEQFF. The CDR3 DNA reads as TGTGCCAGCAGCCAATACACGGGACTAGCGGGATACAATGAGCAGTTCTTC.

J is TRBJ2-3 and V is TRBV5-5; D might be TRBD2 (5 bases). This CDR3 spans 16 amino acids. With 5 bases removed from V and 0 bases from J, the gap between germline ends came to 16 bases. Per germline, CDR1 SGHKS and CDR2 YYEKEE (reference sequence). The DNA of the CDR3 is TGTGCCAGCAGTTACGAGCGGTTGGGCAGCACAGATACGCAGTATTTT. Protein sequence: CASSYERLGSTDTQYF.

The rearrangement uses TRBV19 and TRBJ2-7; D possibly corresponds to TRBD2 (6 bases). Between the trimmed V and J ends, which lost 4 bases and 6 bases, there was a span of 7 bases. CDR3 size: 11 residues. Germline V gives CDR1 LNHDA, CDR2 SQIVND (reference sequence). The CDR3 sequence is CASSSGIEQYF. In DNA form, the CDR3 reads TGTGCCAGTAGTAGCGGGATCGAGCAGTACTTC.

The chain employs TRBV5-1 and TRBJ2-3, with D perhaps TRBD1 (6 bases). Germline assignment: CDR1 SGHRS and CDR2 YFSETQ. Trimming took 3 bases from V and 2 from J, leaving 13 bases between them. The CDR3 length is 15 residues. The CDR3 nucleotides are TGCGCCAGCAGCTCCGGACAGCTAGACACAGATACGCAGTATTTT. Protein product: CASSSGQLDTDTQYF.

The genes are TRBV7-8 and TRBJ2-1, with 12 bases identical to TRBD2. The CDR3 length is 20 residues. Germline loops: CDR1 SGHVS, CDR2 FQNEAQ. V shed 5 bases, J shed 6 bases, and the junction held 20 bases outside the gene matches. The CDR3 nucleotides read TGTGCCAGCAGCGTTCTAGCGGGGGGGCTTTTAAGTTGGAGCATCAATGAGCAGTTCTTC. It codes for CASSVLAGGLLSWSINEQFF. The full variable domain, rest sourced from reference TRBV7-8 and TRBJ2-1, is GAGVSQSPRYKVAKRGQDVALRCDPISGHVSLFWYQQALGQGPEFLTYFQNEAQLDKSGLPSDRFFAERPEGSVSTLKIQRTQQEDSAVYLCASSVLAGGLLSWSINEQFFGPGTRLTVL.

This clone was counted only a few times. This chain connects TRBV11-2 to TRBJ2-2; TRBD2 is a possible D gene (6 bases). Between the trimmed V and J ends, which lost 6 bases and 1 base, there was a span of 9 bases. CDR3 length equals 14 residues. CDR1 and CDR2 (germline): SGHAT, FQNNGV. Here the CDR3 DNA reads TGTGCCAGCAGGCATAGCGGGAACACCGGGGAGCTGTTTTTT. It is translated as CASRHSGNTGELFF.

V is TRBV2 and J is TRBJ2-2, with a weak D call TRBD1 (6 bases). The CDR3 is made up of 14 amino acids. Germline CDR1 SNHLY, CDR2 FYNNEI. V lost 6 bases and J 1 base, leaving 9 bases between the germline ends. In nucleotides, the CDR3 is TGTGCCAGCAGGACGACAGGGAACACCGGGGAGCTGTTTTTT. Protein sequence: CASRTTGNTGELFF.

CDR3 protein: CASSRRGGAGNTGELFF. The CDR3 bases are TGTGCCAGCAGCCGGAGGGGAGGGGCGGGGAACACCGGGGAGCTGTTTTTT. The chain employs TRBV5-4 and TRBJ2-2; 7 nucleotides agree with TRBD2. This CDR3 has 17 amino acids. The germline CDR1 and CDR2 sequences are SGHNT and YYREEE (reference sequence). With V trimmed by 4 bases and J by 1 base, 10 bases remained unmatched. The full variable domain, with the rest looked up from reference TRBV5-4 and TRBJ2-2, is ETGVTQSPTHLIKTRGQQVTLRCSSQSGHNTVSWYQQALGQGPQFIFQYYREEENGRGNFPPRFSGLQFPNYSSELNVNALELDDSALYLCASSRRGGAGNTGELFFGEGSRLTVL.

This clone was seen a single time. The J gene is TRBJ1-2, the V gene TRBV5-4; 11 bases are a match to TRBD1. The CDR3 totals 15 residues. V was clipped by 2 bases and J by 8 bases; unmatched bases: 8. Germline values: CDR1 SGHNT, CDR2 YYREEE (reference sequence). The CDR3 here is CASSLLGTGGLGYTF. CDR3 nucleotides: TGTGCCAGCAGCTTATTAGGGACAGGGGGTTTAGGCTACACCTTC.

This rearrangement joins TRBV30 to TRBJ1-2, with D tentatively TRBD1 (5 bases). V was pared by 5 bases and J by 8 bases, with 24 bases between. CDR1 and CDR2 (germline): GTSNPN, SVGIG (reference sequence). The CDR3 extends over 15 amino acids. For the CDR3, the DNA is TGTGCCTGGGACCCCCTGATAGGGGTGATTAGAGGCTACACCTTC. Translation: CAWDPLIGVIRGYTF. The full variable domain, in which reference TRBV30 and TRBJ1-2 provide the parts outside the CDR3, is SQTIHQWPATLVQPVGSPLSLECTVEGTSNPNLYWYRQAAGRGLQLLFYSVGIGQISSEVPQNLSASRPQDRQFILSSKKLLLSDSGFYLCAWDPLIGVIRGYTFGSGTRLTVV.

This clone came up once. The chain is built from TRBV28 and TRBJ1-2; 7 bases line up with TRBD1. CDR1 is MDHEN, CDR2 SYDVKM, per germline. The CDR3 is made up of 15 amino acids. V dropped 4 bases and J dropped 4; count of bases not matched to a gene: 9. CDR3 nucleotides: TGTGCCAGCAGTTCCGCGAGACAGGGAGTCTATGGCTACACCTTC. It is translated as CASSSARQGVYGYTF.

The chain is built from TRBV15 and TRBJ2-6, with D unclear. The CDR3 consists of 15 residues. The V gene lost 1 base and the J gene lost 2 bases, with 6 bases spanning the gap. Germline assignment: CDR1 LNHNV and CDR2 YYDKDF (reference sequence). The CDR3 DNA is TGTGCCACCAGCAGAGTTCGAGCTGGGGCCAACGTCCTGACTTTC. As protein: CATSRVRAGANVLTF.

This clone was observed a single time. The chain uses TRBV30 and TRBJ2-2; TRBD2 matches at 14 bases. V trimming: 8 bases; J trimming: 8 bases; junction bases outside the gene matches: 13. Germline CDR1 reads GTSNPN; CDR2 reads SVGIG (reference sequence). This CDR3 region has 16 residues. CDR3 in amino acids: CAGTSGGARNFGELFF. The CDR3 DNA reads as TGTGCCGGGACTAGCGGGGGCGCCCGGAATTTTGGGGAGCTGTTTTTT.

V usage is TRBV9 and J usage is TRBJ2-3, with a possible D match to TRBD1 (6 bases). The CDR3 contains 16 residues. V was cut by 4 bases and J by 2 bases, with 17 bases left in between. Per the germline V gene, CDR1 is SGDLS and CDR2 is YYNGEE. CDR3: CASSPPAGVDTDTQYF. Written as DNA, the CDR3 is TGTGCCAGCAGCCCCCCCGCAGGGGTAGACACAGATACGCAGTATTTT.

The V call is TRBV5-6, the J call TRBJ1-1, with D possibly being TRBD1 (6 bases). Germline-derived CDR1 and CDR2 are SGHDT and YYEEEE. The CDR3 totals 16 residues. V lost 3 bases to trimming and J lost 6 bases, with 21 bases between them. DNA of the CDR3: TGTGCCAGCAGCTCCTACTCAACAGGGACGTTCGCTGAAGCTTTCTTT. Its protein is CASSSYSTGTFAEAFF.

CDR3 sequence: CASSPRDRGLSGNTIYF. CDR3 DNA: TGTGCCAGCAGCCCGAGAGACAGGGGGCTTTCTGGAAACACCATATATTTT. This chain uses TRBV3-1 (or the pseudogene TRBV3-2) with TRBJ1-3; 10 bases line up with TRBD1. This CDR3 has 17 residues. Trimming at V came to 4 bases and at J to 1 base, leaving 7 bases not matched to a gene. Per the germline V gene, CDR1 is LGHDT and CDR2 is YNNKEL (reference sequence).